These 24 T cell receptor beta chains were all obtained from the same sample, sequenced in a study of T cell repertoires in cytomegalovirus infection. TCRdb ran MiXCR on the reads and lists one entry per CDR3 protein. In the table there are fewer than 900,000 distinct CDR3 sequences, about 28% of which are singletons. The antigens of these receptors remain unknown. The source material was cultured CD8+ T cells from PBMCs, sampled from culture after CMV antigen stimulation. Receptors were obtained from a human donor in good health (CMV status not recorded). Some clones in this sample may be carry-over from other donors' samples.

J is TRBJ1-3 and V is TRBV18; a weak D match, TRBD1 (5 bases). The germline V and J ends were trimmed by 5 bases and 1 base, with 9 bases remaining between them. This CDR3 is built from 14 residues. Germline V gives CDR1 KGHSH, CDR2 LQKENI. The DNA of the CDR3 is TGTGCCAGCTCAGAAGGGGAATCTGGAAACACCATATATTTT. It yields the protein CASSEGESGNTIYF.

This clonotype was picked up a small number of times. This sequence joins TRBV10-3 and TRBJ2-1; 14 bases agree with TRBD2. J lost 1 base, V lost 8 bases, and 7 bases had no gene match. Germline lookup yields CDR1 ENHRY and CDR2 SYGVKD. This CDR3 has 17 amino acids. The CDR3 region is CAIAGLAGGGSYNEQFF. CDR3 coding DNA: TGTGCCATCGCTGGACTAGCGGGGGGAGGGTCCTACAATGAGCAGTTCTTC.

This clonotype was recorded a few times. The V call is TRBV4-1, the J call TRBJ2-1; TRBD2 matches 9 bases. The length of the CDR3 is 19 residues. The V segment lost 8 bases and the J segment 0 bases; nucleotides outside the gene matches: 17. Germline CDR1 MGHRA, CDR2 YSYEKL. The CDR3 coding sequence is TGCGCCAGCTCTAAATGGGCTAGCGGGGTCCTCAGCTCCTACAATGAGCAGTTCTTC. Amino acids: CASSKWASGVLSSYNEQFF.

This clonotype was counted between two and nine times. This chain links TRBV6-5 with TRBJ2-3; 11 bases line up with TRBD2. The germline V gene encodes CDR1 MNHEY and CDR2 SVGAGI. The ends lost 5 bases at V and 8 bases at J; junction bases unmatched: 6. The CDR3 totals 14 residues. CDR3 in amino acids: CASSLGTSGSTQYF. CDR3 sequence (DNA): TGTGCCAGCAGTCTTGGGACTAGCGGTTCTACGCAGTATTTT.

A note on this clonotype: This CDR3 fails to terminate in the conserved phenylalanine or tryptophan, so it likely reflects a read error. This chain links TRBV7-2 with TRBJ2-3; weak D call: TRBD2 (5 bases). Germline values: CDR1 SGHTA, CDR2 FQGNSA. Trimming cost V 5 bases and J 3 bases, with 18 bases left between them. CDR3 length: 16 residues. The CDR3 spells CASSVDQVRRTDTQYI. CDR3 bases: TGTGCCAGCAGCGTCGACCAGGTTCGGAGGACAGATACGCAGTATATT.

This clonotype was counted between two and nine times. The chain links TRBV27 to TRBJ2-5, with 14 nucleotides matching TRBD2. The V and J ends lost 5 bases and 2 bases, in that order; junction bases with no gene match: 7. Germline CDR1 is MNHEY and CDR2 is SMNVEV (reference sequence). The CDR3 extends over 17 amino acids. The CDR3 spells CASSPGTSGGIQETQYF. CDR3 bases: TGTGCCAGCAGTCCCGGGACTAGCGGGGGTATACAAGAGACCCAGTACTTC.

As to this clonotype: A much larger clone sits a single nucleotide away, making a read error possible. The chain is built from TRBV19 and TRBJ1-1; maybe TRBD1 (5 bases). V was cut by 1 base and J by 1 base, with 7 bases left in between. CDR3 length: 14 amino acids. Germline values: CDR1 LNHDA, CDR2 SQIVND (reference sequence). CDR3 in amino acids: CASSIGGKNTEAFF. As DNA, the CDR3 is TGTGCCAGTAGTATAGGGGGGAAGAACACTGAAGCTTTCTTT. The full variable domain, with the rest looked up from reference TRBV19 and TRBJ1-1, is DGGITQSPKYLFRKEGQNVTLSCEQNLNHDAMYWYRQDPGQGLRLIYYSQIVNDFQKGDIAEGYSVSREKKESFPLTVTSAQKNPTAFYLCASSIGGKNTEAFFGQGTRLTVV.

CDR3 DNA sequence: TGTGCCAGTAGGGGGCGGACAGATTATAGCAATCAGCCCCAGCATTTT. This translates into CASRGRTDYSNQPQHF. J is TRBJ1-5 and V is TRBV19; tentative D call: TRBD1 (6 bases). V lost 6 bases to trimming and J lost 0 bases, with 15 bases between them. CDR3 length equals 16 residues. CDR1 LNHDA and CDR2 SQIVND come from the germline V gene (reference sequence). The full variable domain, rest sourced from reference TRBV19 and TRBJ1-5, is DGGITQSPKYLFRKEGQNVTLSCEQNLNHDAMYWYRQDPGQGLRLIYYSQIVNDFQKGDIAEGYSVSREKKESFPLTVTSAQKNPTAFYLCASRGRTDYSNQPQHFGDGTRLSIL.

This clonotype came up many times. The V call is TRBV7-2, the J call TRBJ1-1, with 7 bases that match TRBD1. CDR3 length equals 15 residues. Trimming removed 5 bases from V and 2 bases from J; junction bases left unmatched: 8. CDR1 and CDR2 (germline): SGHTA, FQGNSA. CDR3 in DNA: TGTGCCAGCAGCATAAACCGGGACAGAAACACTGAAGCTTTCTTT. The encoded protein is CASSINRDRNTEAFF. Full variable domain (outside the CDR3, taken from reference TRBV7-2 and TRBJ1-1): GAGVSQSPSNKVTEKGKDVELRCDPISGHTALYWYRQSLGQGLEFLIYFQGNSAPDKSGLPSDRFSAERTGGSVSTLTIQRTQQEDSAVYLCASSINRDRNTEAFFGQGTRLTVV.

This clonotype was found many times. This sequence joins TRBV7-6 and TRBJ2-5; D may match TRBD1 or TRBD2 (5 bases each). V lost 0 bases to trimming and J lost 4 bases, with 9 bases between them. Germline V gene lookup returns CDR1 SGHVS and CDR2 FNYEAQ. CDR3 length equals 14 residues. This CDR3 is CASSLARGAETQYF. CDR3 nucleotides: TGTGCCAGCAGCTTAGCACGAGGGGCAGAGACCCAGTACTTC.

V gene TRBV28 combines with J gene TRBJ1-5; perhaps TRBD1 as D (5 bases). Between the trimmed V and J ends, which lost 3 bases and 7 bases, there was a span of 13 bases. The CDR3 consists of 14 residues. Germline CDR1 reads MDHEN; CDR2 reads SYDVKM. The CDR3 nucleotides are TGTGCCAGCAGTTTGCGGGGACCCCAGCAGCCCCAGCATTTT. This codes for CASSLRGPQQPQHF. The whole variable domain, filled in from reference TRBV28 and TRBJ1-5, reads DVKVTQSSRYLVKRTGEKVFLECVQDMDHENMFWYRQDPGLGLRLIYFSYDVKMKEKGDIPEGYSVSREKKERFSLILESASTNQTSMYLCASSLRGPQQPQHFGDGTRLSIL.

In its sample, this clonotype was seen a few times. The CDR3 loop reads CASRVAGGAYNEQFF. The CDR3 coding sequence is TGTGCCAGCAGAGTAGCGGGGGGAGCCTACAATGAGCAGTTCTTC. The chain combines TRBV6-2 or TRBV6-3 with TRBJ2-1; 10 bases match TRBD2. The junction had 4 bases not matched to a gene; V was cut back by 6 bases and J by 2 bases. CDR1 MNHEY and CDR2 SVGEGT come from the germline V gene. The CDR3 totals 15 residues.

The V call is TRBV9, the J call TRBJ1-4; a possible D gene is TRBD1 (5 bases). The germline V and J ends were trimmed by 1 base and 4 bases, with 20 bases remaining between them. The germline V gene encodes CDR1 SGDLS and CDR2 YYNGEE. This CDR3 has 18 amino acids. CDR3: CASSVYYGAPAVNEKLFF. DNA for the CDR3: TGTGCCAGCAGCGTATATTATGGGGCCCCTGCAGTTAATGAAAAACTGTTTTTT.

This chain joins TRBV7-6 and TRBJ2-1, with D tentatively TRBD1 (6 bases). The CDR3 totals 14 residues. V lost 3 bases and J 7 bases, leaving 13 bases between the germline ends. Germline CDR1 SGHVS, CDR2 FNYEAQ. The CDR3 is CASSFTGRGNEQFF. The CDR3 DNA reads as TGTGCCAGCAGCTTTACAGGGAGAGGTAATGAGCAGTTCTTC.

Details on this clonotype: It may be a read error: a sequence one base away is much more abundant. The rearrangement links TRBV7-2 to TRBJ2-3, with 8 positions matching TRBD2. Germline V lookup: CDR1 SGHTA, CDR2 FQGNSA. The CDR3 consists of 15 residues. The DNA for the CDR3 is TGTGCCAGCGAGTCAACGGGGGGGCTGCCAGATATGCAGTATTTT. Protein sequence: CASESTGGLPDMQYF. Looking up the rest from reference TRBV7-2 and TRBJ2-3 gives the full variable domain: GAGVSQSPSNKVTEKGKDVELRCDPISGHTALYWYRQSLGQGLEFLIYFQGNSAPDKSGLPSDRFSAERTGGSVSTLTIQRTQQEDSAVYLCASESTGGLPDMQYFGPGTRLTVL.

V gene TRBV7-9 combines with J gene TRBJ1-2, with 8 bases lining up with TRBD1. Germline trimming cut 5 bases from V and 4 bases from J; bases unmatched to any gene: 9. The CDR3 contains 15 residues. The V gene's germline CDR1 is SEHNR and CDR2 FQNEAQ (reference sequence). CDR3 protein: CASSVDRGRSYGYTF. CDR3 in DNA: TGTGCCAGCAGCGTAGACAGGGGACGCAGCTATGGCTACACCTTC.

This clonotype was seen a handful of times. The chain links TRBV12-3 or TRBV12-4 to TRBJ2-7; D not resolved. This CDR3 region has 13 residues. The V end was cut by 3 bases, the J end by 3 bases, with 9 bases between. This CDR3 reads CASSFSVIYEQYV. The CDR3 nucleotides are TGTGCCAGCAGTTTCTCAGTCATCTACGAGCAGTACGTC.

This rearrangement joins TRBV5-1 to TRBJ2-1; 8 nucleotides line up with TRBD2. Germline-derived CDR1 and CDR2 are SGHRS and YFSETQ. The trim removed 3 bases at V and 2 bases at J, leaving 7 bases unmatched. This CDR3 is built from 16 residues. The CDR3 spells CASSYSLTSAYNEQFF. CDR3 DNA sequence: TGCGCCAGCAGCTACTCATTGACTAGCGCCTACAATGAGCAGTTCTTC. Full variable domain (outside the CDR3, taken from reference TRBV5-1 and TRBJ2-1): KAGVTQTPRYLIKTRGQQVTLSCSPISGHRSVSWYQQTPGQGLQFLFEYFSETQRNKGNFPGRFSGRQFSNSRSEMNVSTLELGDSALYLCASSYSLTSAYNEQFFGPGTRLTVL.

The gene calls are TRBV4-1 and TRBJ2-3, with 11 bases matching TRBD2. The CDR3 covers 16 residues. Losses at the gene ends were 2 bases for V and 2 bases for J; bases not matched to a gene: 3. Germline CDR1 MGHRA, CDR2 YSYEKL. DNA of the CDR3: TGCGCCAGCAGCCAAAGACTAGCGGGGTTCACAGATACGCAGTATTTT. Its translation: CASSQRLAGFTDTQYF.

Points on this clonotype: At one end the junction does not follow the germline gene, possibly because of a read error. J is TRBJ1-5 and V is TRBV7-9; D gene ambiguous. The CDR3 spans 14 residues. CDR1 SEHNR and CDR2 FQNEAQ come from the germline V gene (reference sequence). For the CDR3, the DNA is TGTGCCAGCAGCTTAGAGTCTAGCAATCAGCCCCAACATTTT. Encoded protein: CASSLESSNQPQHF. The full variable domain, rest sourced from reference TRBV7-9 and TRBJ1-5, is DTGVSQNPRHKITKRGQNVTFRCDPISEHNRLYWYRQTLGQGPEFLTYFQNEAQLEKSRLLSDRFSAERPKGSFSTLEIQRTEQGDSAMYLCASSLESSNQPQHFGDGTRLSIL.

The chain is built from TRBV7-6 and TRBJ2-5; D might be TRBD2 (6 bases). The CDR3 runs 16 residues. Germline V gene data show CDR1 as SGHVS and CDR2 as FNYEAQ. V gave up 1 base and J gave up 0 bases, with 12 bases separating them. DNA of the CDR3: TGTGCCAGCAGCTTAGGTTGGGGCGGGGACCAAGAGACCCAGTACTTC. Translated, it gives CASSLGWGGDQETQYF.

In this sample, this clonotype turned up many times. This chain links TRBV7-6 with TRBJ2-1, with TRBD1 identical over 9 bases. From germline, CDR1 is SGHVS and CDR2 FNYEAQ. V dropped 2 bases and J dropped 4; count of bases not matched to a gene: 3. The CDR3 has 15 residues. The CDR3 reads CASSLIGQGYNEQFF. CDR3 nucleotide sequence: TGTGCCAGCAGCTTAATCGGACAGGGGTACAATGAGCAGTTCTTC.

This clonotype was picked up many times. The V gene is TRBV7-9, the J gene TRBJ2-1, with a possible D match to TRBD1 (5 bases). The CDR3 consists of 13 residues. The germline V gene encodes CDR1 SEHNR and CDR2 FQNEAQ (reference sequence). V dropped 2 bases and J dropped 7 bases, with 9 bases sitting between them. The CDR3 nucleotides are TGTGCCAGCAGCTTAAGCCGACAGAATGAGCAGTTCTTC. Translated: CASSLSRQNEQFF. Drawing the rest from reference TRBV7-9 and TRBJ2-1, the complete variable domain is DTGVSQNPRHKITKRGQNVTFRCDPISEHNRLYWYRQTLGQGPEFLTYFQNEAQLEKSRLLSDRFSAERPKGSFSTLEIQRTEQGDSAMYLCASSLSRQNEQFFGPGTRLTVL.

This clonotype occurred a few times. The chain has TRBV7-9 and TRBJ2-7, with 10 bases identical to TRBD1. After removal of 7 bases from V and 4 bases from J, the junction contained 10 bases not matched to a gene. The CDR3 contains 15 residues. Germline-derived CDR1 and CDR2 are SEHNR and FQNEAQ (reference sequence). CDR3 DNA sequence: TGTGCCAGCACCAGACCGGACAGGGGGAAATACGAGCAGTACTTC. Translated, it gives CASTRPDRGKYEQYF.